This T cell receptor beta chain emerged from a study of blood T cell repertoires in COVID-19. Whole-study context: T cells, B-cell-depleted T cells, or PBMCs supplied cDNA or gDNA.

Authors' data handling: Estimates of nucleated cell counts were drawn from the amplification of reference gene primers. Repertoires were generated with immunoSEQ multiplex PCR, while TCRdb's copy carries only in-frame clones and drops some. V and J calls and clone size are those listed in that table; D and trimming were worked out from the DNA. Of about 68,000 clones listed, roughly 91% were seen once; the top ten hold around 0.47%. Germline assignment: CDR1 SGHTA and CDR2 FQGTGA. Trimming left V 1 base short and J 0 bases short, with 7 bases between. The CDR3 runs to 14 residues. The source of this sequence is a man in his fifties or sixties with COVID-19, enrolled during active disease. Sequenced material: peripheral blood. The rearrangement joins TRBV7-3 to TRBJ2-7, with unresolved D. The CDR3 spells CASSLSHNSYEQYF. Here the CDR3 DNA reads TGTGCCAGCAGCTTAAGTCACAACTCCTACGAGCAGTACTTC. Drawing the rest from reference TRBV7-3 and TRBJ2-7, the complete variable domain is GAGVSQTPSNKVTEKGKYVELRCDPISGHTALYWYRQSLGQGPEFLIYFQGTGAADDSGLPNDRFFAVRPEGSVSTLKIQRTERGDSAVYLCASSLSHNSYEQYFGPGTRLTVT.